The sequence of this T cell receptor beta chain was determined in a study of CD8+ T cells in alopecia areata. Sorting of CD4+ and CD8+ T cells was performed on PBMCs. TCR sequencing used cDNA made by reverse transcription of extracted RNA. Profiled with immunoSEQ multiplex PCR; TCRdb holds only in-frame clones, not every one. The sample comprises about 150,000 clones, roughly 50% of which are singletons, and 4.5% to 5% rests with the top ten. CDR3 length: 13 residues. V lost 1 base to trimming and J lost 10 bases, with 14 bases between them. CDR1 and CDR2 (germline): SQVTM, ANQGSEA. This sequence joins TRBV29-1 and TRBJ2-1; D is perhaps TRBD2 (6 bases). Sequenced material: CD4+ T cells sorted from blood. This TCR was sampled from a human donor in good health. DNA for the CDR3: TGCAGCGTTGAAGGTTCGGGACTTCGCGAGCAGTTCTTC. Its protein product is CSVEGSGLREQFF.